This TCR beta chain was documented in a study of beta chain features in type 1 diabetes. CDR3 length: 13 residues. Germline V gives CDR1 MNHEY, CDR2 SMNVEV (reference sequence). V was clipped by 4 bases and J by 2 bases, with 9 bases between them. This clone was recorded many times. As every portion of the isolated RNA was reverse transcribed, the sequencing read expressed TCRB transcripts. TCRdb's table, derived via immunoSEQ multiplex PCR, lists solely in-frame clones and lacks some. The sample lists nearly 350,000 clones; 7.5% to 9% were seen once. Material: central memory CD4+ T cells from blood. The receptor was derived from a woman aged 18-35 years in good health. The chain couples TRBV27 to TRBJ2-7, with D unresolved. In nucleotides, the CDR3 is TGTGCCAGCAGTTGGGATAAAGCCTACGAGCAGTACTTC. Residues: CASSWDKAYEQYF.